This T cell receptor beta chain is from a study of vaccination effects on CD4 cells after COVID-19. Study-wide background: Relative to the second dose, post-vaccine samples were obtained a median of 72 days later.

Sequencing followed a ViraFEST assay step that expanded antigen-specific CD4+ T cells with viral peptide pools. Between days 9 and 10 of culture, CD4+ T cells were separated out. Vaccine administered to participants consisted of two doses of either BNT162b2 or mRNA-1273. None of the vaccinated had previously contracted SARS-CoV-2, and their nucleocapsid antibodies tested negative. On this clone itself: Its antigen is unknown.

Sequencing was performed with immunoSEQ multiplex PCR; in TCRdb, only in-frame clones are kept and a portion is missing. The sample lists about 59,000 clones, 60% to 80% occurring once. Germline V gene data show CDR1 as KGHSH and CDR2 as LQKENI. The CDR3 runs 14 residues. V was pared by 3 bases and J by 1 base, with 9 bases between. The sequencing here drew on CD4+ T cells from PBMCs cultured with HCoV-OC43 spike peptides, taken after COVID-19 vaccination. The subset: HCoV-OC43 spike overlapping peptide pool stimulation. The rearrangement links TRBV18 to TRBJ1-1; no clear D gene. The receptor comes from a human donor who received a COVID-19 vaccine. The CDR3 protein is CASSPTEPNTEAFF. CDR3 nucleotide sequence: TGTGCCAGCTCACCGACCGAACCGAACACTGAAGCTTTCTTT.